This TCR beta chain came from a study of T cell clonality in common variable immunodeficiency. Study-wide points: Reportedly, TCR beta sequences from common variable immunodeficiency showed fewer deletions and N-nucleotide insertions.

The sample holds many counts of this clone. What it binds is not known. The observed sequence ends 3 residues before the CDR3 terminus, with the missing tail filled in from the germline J gene. The germline V gene encodes CDR1 SNHLY and CDR2 FYNNEI. The CDR3 spans 14 residues. V was trimmed by 7 bases and J by 3 bases, leaving 12 bases between them. Using immunoSEQ multiplex PCR, the repertoire was profiled, and TCRdb retains in-frame clones only, with some absent. This set yields around 16,000 clones and no singletons; the top ten hold roughly 12%. V gene TRBV2 combines with J gene TRBJ1-4, with D possibly TRBD1 on 5 matching bases. The source of this sequence is a human donor with common variable immunodeficiency. Sequencing used peripheral blood mononuclear cells. Incomplete CDR3 DNA: TGTGCCAGCATGTGGGGGGGTGCTAATGAAAAA. Translated, it gives CASMWGGANEK. Given in full, the CDR3 is CASMWGGANEKLFF.